This T cell receptor (beta chain) was profiled in a study of T cell responses to AZD1222 COVID-19 vaccine. The data were produced by immunoSEQ multiplex PCR, yet TCRdb's version contains in-frame clones alone and is incomplete. The sample records about 140,000 clones, just over 90% being singletons. Points from the study as a whole: Baseline antibody screening turned up just a handful of seropositive AZD1222 recipients. The sample set comprised mostly white British donors with more females, and clonal diversity was possibly underestimated. The study found vaccine-associated CD4 TCRs spanning spike, dominant at 160-218 and 743-854. Spike-specific TCR breadth and depth both grew after two AZD1222 doses.

In regard to this clone: No antigen is known for it.

Germline assignment: CDR1 LGHDT and CDR2 YNNKEL (reference sequence). V was shortened by 1 base and J by 4 bases, with 17 bases between the two germline ends. The CDR3 consists of 18 residues. The source was peripheral blood, collected 28 days after the second AZD1222 dose. This TCR came from an adult who received the AZD1222 COVID-19 vaccine. The chain employs TRBV3-1 (or the pseudogene TRBV3-2) and TRBJ1-6; D may be TRBD1 (5 bases). The DNA of the CDR3 is TGTGCCAGCAGCCAAGCCCGACGAGGGGCCGGTTATAATTCACCCCTCCACTTT. This codes for CASSQARRGAGYNSPLHF.